One sample yielded the 5 T cell receptor beta chains listed below, sequenced in a study of CD8 T cells in ankylosing spondylitis. Notes on the study in general: Among TCR beta sequences, a motif of several highly homologous variants appeared characteristic of ankylosing spondylitis blood.

Each CDR3 protein is one row after TCRdb ran MiXCR on the 5' RACE reads. The table includes approximately 400,000 distinct CDR3 sequences, roughly 17% detected once. These TCRs' antigens remain unknown. The sample taken for sequencing was blood, either unsorted or a sorted T cell fraction (not recorded which). The receptors stem from a male donor with ankylosing spondylitis.

The table lists this clonotype with a few counts. The junction and the germline gene differ at one end; a read error may be behind it. V usage is TRBV24-1 and J usage is TRBJ1-2; no clear D. Germline CDR1 and CDR2: KGHDR and SFDVKD. CDR3 length: 14 residues. The CDR3 region has the DNA TGTGCCACCAGCGATTTGTGGGGATACTATGGCTACACCTTC. It encodes CATSDLWGYYGYTF.

This clonotype was observed a few times. This sequence joins TRBV6-1 and TRBJ1-6, with D perhaps TRBD1 (6 bases). There are 17 residues in the CDR3. Trimming cost V 6 bases and J 0 bases, with 15 bases left between them. From germline, CDR1 is MNHNS and CDR2 SASEGT. CDR3 nucleotides: TGTGCCAGCAGCCGGGGACACCGGAGCTCCTATAATTCACCCCTCCACTTT. This codes for CASSRGHRSSYNSPLHF.

The chain is built from TRBV20-1 and TRBJ1-5; maybe TRBD1 (6 bases). Between the trimmed V and J ends, which lost 6 bases and 7 bases, there was a span of 13 bases. This CDR3 region has 12 residues. Germline V CDR1 and CDR2: DFQATT, SNEGSKA (reference sequence). Written as DNA, the CDR3 is TGCAGTGCCGGAGGGGGGCCGCAGCCCCAGCATTTT. Translating it yields CSAGGGPQPQHF.

Written as DNA, the CDR3 is TGTGCTAGTGGTACGGGACAGGGGTCCAACACCGGGGAGCTGTTTTTT. Protein sequence: CASGTGQGSNTGELFF. The chain employs TRBV12-5 and TRBJ2-2; TRBD1 matches 10 bases. Trimming at V came to 5 bases and at J to 2 bases, leaving 5 bases not matched to a gene. The CDR3 is 16 amino acids. CDR1 LGHNT and CDR2 FRNRAP come from the germline V gene. The variable domain in full, with the rest retrieved from reference TRBV12-5 and TRBJ2-2, is DARVTQTPRHKVTEMGQEVTMRCQPILGHNTVFWYRQTMMQGLELLAYFRNRAPLDDSGMPKDRFSAEMPDATLATLKIQPSEPRDSAVYFCASGTGQGSNTGELFFGEGSRLTVL.

This clonotype was seen a few times. The V gene is TRBV7-2, the J gene TRBJ1-5, with unresolved D. This CDR3 has 15 amino acids. CDR1 is SGHTA and CDR2 is FQGNSA in the germline V gene. Trimming took off 0 bases at V and 3 bases at J, with 9 bases between the two ends. CDR3 amino acids: CASSLALESNQPQHF. The CDR3 nucleotides read TGTGCCAGCAGCTTAGCTCTGGAGTCCAATCAGCCCCAGCATTTT. The entire variable domain, with the rest obtained from reference TRBV7-2 and TRBJ1-5, is as follows: GAGVSQSPSNKVTEKGKDVELRCDPISGHTALYWYRQSLGQGLEFLIYFQGNSAPDKSGLPSDRFSAERTGGSVSTLTIQRTQQEDSAVYLCASSLALESNQPQHFGDGTRLSIL.